The 27 T cell receptor beta chains below all came from one sample that was sequenced in a study of blood T cell repertoires in COVID-19. Method: immunoSEQ multiplex PCR; TCRdb's copy keeps in-frame clones and lacks some. The sample contains tens of thousands of clones, around 80% of which appear only once. The sequenced material came from peripheral blood. Receptor source: a man between 60 and 75 years old with COVID-19, enrolled during active disease.

The chain links TRBV5-1 to TRBJ1-6, with 9 bases identical to TRBD1. The CDR3 is 16 amino acids. Germline CDR1 is SGHRS and CDR2 is YFSETQ. After removal of 2 bases from V and 7 bases from J, the junction contained 7 bases not matched to a gene. The CDR3 loop is CASSLLDRGTNSPLHF. CDR3 DNA sequence: TGCGCCAGCAGCTTACTAGACAGGGGGACCAATTCACCCCTCCACTTT. The variable domain in full, with the rest retrieved from reference TRBV5-1 and TRBJ1-6, is KAGVTQTPRYLIKTRGQQVTLSCSPISGHRSVSWYQQTPGQGLQFLFEYFSETQRNKGNFPGRFSGRQFSNSRSEMNVSTLELGDSALYLCASSLLDRGTNSPLHFGNGTRLTVT.

V usage is TRBV28 and J usage is TRBJ1-2; unclear D gene. Trimming left V 5 bases short and J 2 bases short, with 9 bases between. This CDR3 comprises 13 residues. The germline V gene encodes CDR1 MDHEN and CDR2 SYDVKM. This CDR3 is CASSADMNYGYTF. In nucleotides, the CDR3 is TGTGCCAGCAGTGCCGACATGAACTATGGCTACACCTTC.

The chain has TRBV5-4 and TRBJ1-3; no clear D gene. The V gene lost 4 bases and the J gene lost 7 bases, with 12 bases spanning the gap. CDR1 SGHNT and CDR2 YYREEE come from the germline V gene (reference sequence). This CDR3 spans 13 amino acids. CDR3: CASSLMAANTIYF. In nucleotides, the CDR3 is TGTGCCAGCAGCCTGATGGCCGCCAACACCATATATTTT. The entire variable domain, with the rest obtained from reference TRBV5-4 and TRBJ1-3, is as follows: ETGVTQSPTHLIKTRGQQVTLRCSSQSGHNTVSWYQQALGQGPQFIFQYYREEENGRGNFPPRFSGLQFPNYSSELNVNALELDDSALYLCASSLMAANTIYFGEGSWLTVV.

The chain couples TRBV9 to TRBJ2-7; 9 bases are a match to TRBD1. Germline trimming cut 3 bases from V and 3 bases from J; bases unmatched to any gene: 10. This CDR3 region has 16 residues. Germline V gives CDR1 SGDLS, CDR2 YYNGEE. The CDR3 loop reads CASSEGGTGRFYEQYF. The CDR3, as DNA: TGTGCCAGCAGCGAGGGGGGGACAGGGAGGTTCTACGAGCAGTACTTC.

The chain uses TRBV28 and TRBJ2-6, with TRBD1 identical over 8 bases. Germline CDR1 is MDHEN and CDR2 is SYDVKM. The CDR3 contains 18 residues. The junction had 11 bases not matched to a gene; V was cut back by 5 bases and J by 2 bases. The DNA of the CDR3 is TGTGCCAGCAGTCGACCAGGGGGCGGTCTGACTGGGGCCAACGTCCTGACTTTC. It encodes CASSRPGGGLTGANVLTF.

This clone turned up a few times. V usage is TRBV29-1 and J usage is TRBJ1-1; D is perhaps TRBD1 (6 bases). V was trimmed by 6 bases and J by 0 bases, leaving 14 bases between them. The CDR3 is made up of 14 amino acids. Germline CDR1 and CDR2: SQVTM and ANQGSEA. In nucleotides, the CDR3 is TGCAGCGTCGTTGGACAGAACATGAACACTGAAGCTTTCTTT. It translates to CSVVGQNMNTEAFF.

The V and J genes are TRBV7-7 and TRBJ2-3; D unresolved. From germline, CDR1 is SSHAT and CDR2 FNYEAQ (reference sequence). V was trimmed by 4 bases and J by 3 bases, leaving 11 bases between them. CDR3 size: 14 residues. CDR3 amino acids: CASSSGSWTDTQYF. The CDR3 nucleotides are TGTGCCAGCAGCTCGGGTTCTTGGACAGATACGCAGTATTTT.

The chain joins TRBV5-4 to TRBJ1-2, with D possibly matching TRBD1 (5 bases). The CDR3 is 15 residues long. Germline loops: CDR1 SGHNT, CDR2 YYREEE (reference sequence). Between the trimmed V and J ends, which lost 5 bases and 3 bases, there was a span of 17 bases. This CDR3 reads CASRTNPRADYGYTF. The CDR3 coding sequence is TGTGCCAGCAGAACAAACCCCAGGGCGGACTATGGCTACACCTTC.

This sequence joins TRBV10-2 and TRBJ1-6, with TRBD1 identical over 9 bases. Germline V lookup: CDR1 WSHSY, CDR2 SAAADI. The V gene end was trimmed by 2 bases and the J gene end by 7 bases; junction bases not matched to a gene: 0. The CDR3 has 14 amino acids. The CDR3 nucleotides read TGCGCCAGCAGTGAGGACAGGGGGAATTCACCCCTCCACTTT. Amino acids: CASSEDRGNSPLHF.

The chain recombines TRBV6-4 with TRBJ2-3; TRBD2 agrees at 10 bases. Per the germline V gene, CDR1 is MRHNA and CDR2 is SNTAGT. V shed 0 bases and J 4 bases; nucleotides not matched to a gene: 1. There are 15 residues in the CDR3. The DNA for the CDR3 is TGTGCCAGCAGTGACTCAGCGGGAGGGCCAGATACGCAGTATTTT. Translated: CASSDSAGGPDTQYF.

The chain couples TRBV14 to TRBJ2-3; TRBD2 matches 10 bases. This CDR3 contains 14 residues. In germline, CDR1 is SGHDN, CDR2 FVKESK. Trimming removed 7 bases from V and 3 bases from J; junction bases left unmatched: 4. CDR3 sequence: CASTLAGVTDTQYF. Written as DNA, the CDR3 is TGTGCCAGCACCCTAGCGGGAGTTACAGATACGCAGTATTTT.

The rearrangement links TRBV11-1 to TRBJ1-1; maybe TRBD1 (6 bases). Deletions cut 3 bases from V and 5 bases from J, with 10 bases between. CDR3 length: 13 amino acids. CDR1 is SGHAT, CDR2 FQDESV, per germline (reference sequence). The CDR3 region has the DNA TGTGCCAGCAGCTTGTACAGGGAAACTGAAGCTTTCTTT. This translates into CASSLYRETEAFF.

The rearrangement uses TRBV24-1 and TRBJ1-5, with D perhaps matching TRBD1 (6 bases). Germline V CDR1 and CDR2: KGHDR, SFDVKD. CDR3 size: 16 residues. Between the trimmed V and J ends, which lost 4 bases and 6 bases, there was a span of 18 bases. CDR3 nucleotides: TGTGCCACCAGTGACCGAAGGTCAGGGGTTCTTCAGCCCCAGCATTTT. Translation gives CATSDRRSGVLQPQHF.

The genes are TRBV6-4 and TRBJ1-6; the D gene is possibly TRBD1 (6 bases). CDR1 and CDR2 (germline): MRHNA, SNTAGT. The CDR3 runs 15 residues. V shed 7 bases and J shed 6 bases, with 16 bases lying between them. This CDR3 reads CASKESGVLNSPLHF. As DNA, the CDR3 is TGTGCCAGCAAGGAATCAGGGGTCCTTAATTCACCCCTCCACTTT.

The J gene is TRBJ1-2, the V gene TRBV28; the match to TRBD1 covers 7 bases. The CDR3 spans 14 residues. Trimming cost V 6 bases and J 4 bases; bases outside gene matches: 8. The V gene's germline CDR1 is MDHEN and CDR2 SYDVKM. The CDR3 protein is CASSRDSNSYGYTF. The DNA for the CDR3 is TGTGCCAGCAGCAGGGACAGCAATTCCTATGGCTACACCTTC.

The gene calls are TRBV20-1 and TRBJ1-2; D is perhaps TRBD1 (6 bases). Germline V gene lookup returns CDR1 DFQATT and CDR2 SNEGSKA (reference sequence). This CDR3 is built from 12 residues. V was shortened by 6 bases and J by 7 bases, with 15 bases between the two germline ends. The CDR3 reads CSASTGPGGYTF. CDR3 nucleotide sequence: TGCAGTGCAAGTACAGGGCCAGGTGGCTACACCTTC.

This chain uses TRBV2 with TRBJ2-3, with 10 bases aligning to TRBD1. The V gene end was trimmed by 7 bases and the J gene end by 1 base; junction bases not matched to a gene: 17. The CDR3 sequence is 19 residues long. Germline CDR1 and CDR2: SNHLY and FYNNEI. In DNA form, the CDR3 reads TGTGCCAGCATTCTCAGCCGGGACAGGGGTCTCCAAGGCACAGATACGCAGTATTTT. As protein: CASILSRDRGLQGTDTQYF.

V and J are TRBV27 and TRBJ2-2; 9 nucleotides match TRBD1. V trimming: 5 bases; J trimming: 6 bases; junction bases outside the gene matches: 10. The V gene's germline CDR1 is MNHEY and CDR2 SMNVEV (reference sequence). The CDR3 runs 16 residues. The CDR3 is CASSVDRGGPAGELFF. The CDR3 nucleotides read TGTGCCAGCAGTGTCGACAGGGGGGGCCCAGCCGGGGAGCTGTTTTTT.

In DNA form, the CDR3 reads TGCGCCAGCAGGGAGAATAATTCACCCCTCCACTTT. Encoded protein: CASRENNSPLHF. The rearrangement uses TRBV5-1 and TRBJ1-6; D is unresolved. This CDR3 has 12 amino acids. Trimming took 5 bases from V and 5 from J, leaving 5 bases between them. Germline loops: CDR1 SGHRS, CDR2 YFSETQ.

CDR3 DNA: TGTGCCAGCAGCAGGGGACAGGGGGGATACGAGCAGTACTTC. This gives the protein CASSRGQGGYEQYF. The rearrangement uses TRBV7-6 and TRBJ2-7, with 11 nucleotides matching TRBD1. This CDR3 spans 14 amino acids. V lost 5 bases to trimming and J lost 4 bases; unmatched junction nucleotides: 4. Germline V gene sequence: CDR1 SGHVS, CDR2 FNYEAQ.

V is TRBV7-9 and J is TRBJ1-2; D not certain. The V gene lost 5 bases and the J gene lost 5 bases, with 6 bases spanning the gap. Per the germline V gene, CDR1 is SEHNR and CDR2 is FQNEAQ (reference sequence). The CDR3 runs to 11 residues. CDR3 in amino acids: CASSPIYGYTF. CDR3 bases: TGTGCCAGCAGCCCCATTTATGGCTACACCTTC.

The rearrangement joins TRBV5-1 to TRBJ1-2; no firm D call. The germline V and J ends were trimmed by 0 bases and 4 bases, with 7 bases remaining between them. Germline V CDR1 and CDR2: SGHRS, YFSETQ. The CDR3 contains 13 residues. CDR3 in DNA: TGCGCCAGCAGCTTGGACAGATTCTATGGCTACACCTTC. This translates into CASSLDRFYGYTF.

V is TRBV12-5 and J is TRBJ2-5; no definite D call. The CDR3 contains 16 residues. The germline V and J ends were trimmed by 1 base and 4 bases, with 16 bases remaining between them. The V gene's germline CDR1 is LGHNT and CDR2 FRNRAP. The CDR3 sequence is CASGLAPGLFGETQYF. As DNA, the CDR3 is TGTGCTAGTGGTTTGGCCCCGGGTCTCTTTGGAGAGACCCAGTACTTC.

This clone was detected only once. The chain is built from TRBV24-1 and TRBJ1-1; D call uncertain. This CDR3 is built from 9 residues. Germline CDR1 is KGHDR and CDR2 is SFDVKD. The V end lost 9 bases, the J end lost 8 bases, and 6 bases lay between the germline ends. In nucleotides, the CDR3 is TGTGCCACCTTGGCAGAAGCTTTCTTT. This sequence encodes CATLAEAFF.

This chain uses TRBV6-5 with TRBJ1-2, with D hard to call. From germline, CDR1 is MNHEY and CDR2 SVGAGI. Trimming removed 6 bases at V and 4 bases at J, with 9 bases between. The CDR3 consists of 12 residues. As DNA, the CDR3 is TGTGCCAGCAGATTAGACACCTATGGCTACACCTTC. Its translation is CASRLDTYGYTF.

The genes are TRBV5-1 and TRBJ2-7; TRBD1 might be the D (5 bases). CDR3 size: 15 residues. Germline CDR1 SGHRS, CDR2 YFSETQ. V lost 0 bases and J 2 bases, leaving 12 bases between the germline ends. The CDR3 DNA sequence: TGCGCCAGCAGCTTGGGCCTGGACACCGCCTACGAGCAGTACTTC. Translating gives CASSLGLDTAYEQYF.

The rearrangement joins TRBV28 to TRBJ1-2, with D perhaps TRBD1 (6 bases). The CDR3 covers 14 residues. CDR1 is MDHEN, CDR2 SYDVKM, per germline. Trimming left V 6 bases short and J 4 bases short, with 15 bases between. The CDR3 here is CASRTETGGYGYTF. As DNA, the CDR3 is TGTGCCAGCAGGACTGAGACAGGAGGCTATGGCTACACCTTC.